This entry lists 10 T cell receptor beta chains sequenced from one sample in a study of blood T cell repertoires in COVID-19. Data came from immunoSEQ multiplex PCR; TCRdb stores just in-frame clones and leaves some out. The sample lists approximately 110,000 clones, 75% to 90% seen once, with about 30% in the top ten. Sequencing input: peripheral blood. The receptor set was obtained from an elderly woman with acute or convalescent COVID-19.

On this clone: Other DNA sequences in this specimen translate into the identical CDR3. The chain recombines TRBV2 with TRBJ1-2; D may be TRBD1 (5 bases). Germline V CDR1 and CDR2: SNHLY, FYNNEI. The V end was cut by 6 bases, the J end by 4 bases, with 18 bases between. The CDR3 covers 15 residues. The CDR3 reads CASSPRTGGSYGYTF. The CDR3 DNA follows: TGTGCCAGCAGCCCCCGCACAGGAGGGAGCTATGGCTACACCTTC.

The J gene is TRBJ2-2, the V gene TRBV7-9; a weak D match, TRBD1 (5 bases). Trimming left V 5 bases short and J 5 bases short, with 9 bases between. Germline lookup yields CDR1 SEHNR and CDR2 FQNEAQ (reference sequence). The CDR3 has 13 residues. CDR3 protein: CASSPTGTGELFF. Here the CDR3 DNA reads TGTGCCAGCAGCCCCACAGGAACCGGGGAGCTGTTTTTT.

The sample holds a few counts of this clone. The V call is TRBV30, the J call TRBJ2-5; 9 nucleotides agree with TRBD1. The CDR3 totals 12 residues. Germline values: CDR1 GTSNPN, CDR2 SVGIG (reference sequence). The ends lost 3 bases at V and 10 bases at J; junction bases unmatched: 6. CDR3: CAWRQGAGDQYF. The DNA for the CDR3 is TGTGCCTGGAGACAGGGGGCGGGTGACCAGTACTTC.

J is TRBJ1-6 and V is TRBV30, with D possibly matching TRBD1 (5 bases). The V gene's germline CDR1 is GTSNPN and CDR2 SVGIG (reference sequence). Trimming cost V 5 bases and J 8 bases, with 16 bases left between them. The CDR3 is 14 residues long. The CDR3 DNA follows: TGTGCCTGGCATCTAAGGGGCATGGATTCACCCCTCCACTTT. This sequence encodes CAWHLRGMDSPLHF.

J is TRBJ1-3 and V is TRBV2; unclear D gene. V lost 1 base and J 1 base, leaving 5 bases between the germline ends. Germline CDR1 is SNHLY and CDR2 is FYNNEI. CDR3 length: 14 residues. The CDR3 DNA is TGTGCCAGCAGTGAAGGACTGTCTGGAAACACCATATATTTT. Translation: CASSEGLSGNTIYF.

The chain uses TRBV30 and TRBJ2-7, with a weak D call TRBD2 (5 bases). Germline-derived CDR1 and CDR2 are GTSNPN and SVGIG (reference sequence). This CDR3 has 13 residues. V was trimmed by 2 bases and J by 7 bases, leaving 15 bases between them. The CDR3: CAWSRLGPGEQYF. The CDR3 nucleotides are TGTGCCTGGAGTCGGCTGGGCCCGGGGGAGCAGTACTTC.

This clone has just one count. The J gene is TRBJ2-7, the V gene TRBV27; D is perhaps TRBD2 (7 bases). V lost 5 bases and J lost 6, with 14 bases in between. Germline CDR1 MNHEY, CDR2 SMNVEV (reference sequence). The CDR3 is 13 amino acids. In nucleotides, the CDR3 is TGTGCCAGCAGTCCCATGAGGGGGGGCGAGCAGTACTTC. Its protein is CASSPMRGGEQYF.

The chain couples TRBV3-1 (or the pseudogene TRBV3-2) to TRBJ2-7; possibly TRBD2 for D (7 bases). The CDR3 length is 17 residues. Germline V lookup: CDR1 LGHDT, CDR2 YNNKEL (reference sequence). V shed 4 bases and J shed 4 bases, with 23 bases lying between them. CDR3 bases: TGTGCCAGCAGCCCTATTACTATTGGGGGGGGCCATTACGAGCAGTACTTC. The encoded protein is CASSPITIGGGHYEQYF.

About this clone itself: Its ends do not fully match the called genes, so a read error is possible. The V call is TRBV5-6, the J call TRBJ2-1; 7 bases fit TRBD2. The CDR3 is 16 amino acids. CDR1 and CDR2 from the germline V gene are SGHDT and YYEEEE. This CDR3 reads CARSPTGGGGRGEQFF. The CDR3, as DNA: TGTGCCCGCAGCCCAACTGGGGGGGGAGGCCGGGGTGAGCAGTTCTTC.

The V call is TRBV19, the J call TRBJ1-6; D might be TRBD1 (5 bases). The V and J ends lost 1 base and 9 bases respectively, with 10 bases between them. In germline, CDR1 is LNHDA, CDR2 SQIVND (reference sequence). The CDR3 loop spans 14 amino acids. The chain's CDR3 is CASSIGTIGSPLHF. In DNA form, the CDR3 reads TGTGCCAGTAGTATAGGGACAATCGGTTCACCCCTCCACTTT. The variable domain in full, completed from reference TRBV19 and TRBJ1-6, reads DGGITQSPKYLFRKEGQNVTLSCEQNLNHDAMYWYRQDPGQGLRLIYYSQIVNDFQKGDIAEGYSVSREKKESFPLTVTSAQKNPTAFYLCASSIGTIGSPLHFGNGTRLTVT.